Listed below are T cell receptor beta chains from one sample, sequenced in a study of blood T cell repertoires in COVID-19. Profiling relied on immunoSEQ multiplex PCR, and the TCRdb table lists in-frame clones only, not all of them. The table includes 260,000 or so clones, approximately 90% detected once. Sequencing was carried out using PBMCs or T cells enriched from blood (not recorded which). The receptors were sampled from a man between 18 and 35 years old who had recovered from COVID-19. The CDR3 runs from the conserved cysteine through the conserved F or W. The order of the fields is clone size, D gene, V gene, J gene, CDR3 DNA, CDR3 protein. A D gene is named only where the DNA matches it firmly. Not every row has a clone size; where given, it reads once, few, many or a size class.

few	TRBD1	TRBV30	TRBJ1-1	TGTGCCTGGAGTCCGACAGGGGGAACTGAAGCTTTCTTT	CAWSPTGGTEAFF
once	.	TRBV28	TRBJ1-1	TGTGCCAGCGGATGGGGGGACACTGAAGCTTTCTTT	CASGWGDTEAFF
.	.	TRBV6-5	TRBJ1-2	TGTGCCAGCAGTTACTCGACCTCGGGTAACTATGGCTACACCTTC	CASSYSTSGNYGYTF
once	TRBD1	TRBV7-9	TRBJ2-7	TGTGCCAGCGGCCGACAGGGCGCCTACGAGCAGTACTTC	CASGRQGAYEQYF
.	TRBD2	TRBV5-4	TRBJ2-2	TGTGCCAGCATGGCGGGAGGAGGGAGGAACACCGGGGAGCTGTTTTTT	CASMAGGGRNTGELFF
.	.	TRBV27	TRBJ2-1	TGTGCCAGCAGCAACACCGGGACATTACTTTACAATGAGCAGTTCTTC	CASSNTGTLLYNEQFF
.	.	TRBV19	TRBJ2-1	TGTGCCAGTAGTATAAGGAGTGAAATAGTCAATGAGCAGTTCTTC	CASSIRSEIVNEQFF
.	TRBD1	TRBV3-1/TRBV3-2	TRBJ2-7	TGTGCCAGCAGCCCCCGGGGACAGAACTACTACGAGCAGTACTTC	CASSPRGQNYYEQYF
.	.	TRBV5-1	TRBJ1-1	TGCGCCAGCACCTACAGTACCGGGACTGTGAACACTGAAGCTTTCTTT	CASTYSTGTVNTEAFF
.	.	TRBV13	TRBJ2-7	TGTGCCAGCAGCTGGGGGGAGGCCCGCTACGAGCAGTACTTC	CASSWGEARYEQYF
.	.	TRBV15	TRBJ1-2	TGTGCCACCAGCAGGGGGGGATTCAACTATGGCTACACCTTC	CATSRGGFNYGYTF
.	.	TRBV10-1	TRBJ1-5	TGCGCCAGCAGTGACGGTCAGGGCGATCAGCCCCAGCATTTT	CASSDGQGDQPQHF
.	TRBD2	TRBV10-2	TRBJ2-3	TGCGCCAGCAGTGAACTAGCGGGAACAAACACAGATACGCAGTATTTT	CASSELAGTNTDTQYF
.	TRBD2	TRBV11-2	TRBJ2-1	TGTGCCAGCAGTGAAGTTTCTCTCGGGAGGGCTCCCTACAATGAGCAGTTCTTC	CASSEVSLGRAPYNEQFF
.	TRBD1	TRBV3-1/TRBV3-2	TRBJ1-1	TGTGCCAGCAGCGGACAGGGTCAGTGGAACACTGAAGCTTTCTTT	CASSGQGQWNTEAFF
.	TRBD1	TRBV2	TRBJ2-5	TGTGCCAGCAGGCAGGGGGTCCAAGAGACCCAGTACTTC	CASRQGVQETQYF
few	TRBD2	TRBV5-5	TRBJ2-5	TGTGCCAGCACCCCGACTAGCGGGATCGAGACCCAGTACTTC	CASTPTSGIETQYF
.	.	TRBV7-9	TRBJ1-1	TGTGCCAGCAGCTTAGGCTCGGGACACCTACTGAACACTGAAGCTTTCTTT	CASSLGSGHLLNTEAFF
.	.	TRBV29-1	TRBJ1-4	TGCAGCGTTGAAGATTGGGAGGGGACTAATGAAAAACTGTTTTTT	CSVEDWEGTNEKLFF
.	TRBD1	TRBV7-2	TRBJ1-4	TGTGCCAGCAGCCTACAGGGGACTAATGAAAAACTGTTTTTT	CASSLQGTNEKLFF
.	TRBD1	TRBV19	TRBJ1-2	TGTGCCAGTAGATCCGGACAGGGGAGCGGCTACACCTTC	CASRSGQGSGYTF
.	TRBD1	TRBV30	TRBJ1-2	TGTGCCTTCCAGGGGGCCAGGGGGGGCTACACCTTC	CAFQGARGGYTF
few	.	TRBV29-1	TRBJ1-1	TGCTCCTCCTACTCCGGGGGCACTGAAGCTTTCTTT	CSSYSGGTEAFF
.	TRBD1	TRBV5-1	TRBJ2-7	TGCGCCAGCAGCCGCGCACGGGACAGGGGGCACGAGCAGTACTTC	CASSRARDRGHEQYF
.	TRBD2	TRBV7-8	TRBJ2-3	TGTGCCAGCAGTTATAGCGGGACTAGCACAGATACGCAGTATTTT	CASSYSGTSTDTQYF
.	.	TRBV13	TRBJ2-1	TGTGCCAGCAGCTTCTCCAGCGGGTACTACAATGAGCAGTTCTTC	CASSFSSGYYNEQFF
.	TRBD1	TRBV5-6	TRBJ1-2	TGTGCCAGCAGCTCAGCGACAGGGGGAAACTATGGCTACACCTTC	CASSSATGGNYGYTF
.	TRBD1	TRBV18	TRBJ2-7	TGTGCCAGCTCAGCCGGACAGGGTAGGGGTCGGGACTACGAGCAGTACTTC	CASSAGQGRGRDYEQYF
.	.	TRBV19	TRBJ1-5	TGTGCCAGTAGTATGCGGGGTTTCAATCAGCCCCAGCATTTT	CASSMRGFNQPQHF
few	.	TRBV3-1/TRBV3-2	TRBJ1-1	TGTGCCAGCAGCCAAGAGCACAGGAACACTGAAGCTTTCTTT	CASSQEHRNTEAFF
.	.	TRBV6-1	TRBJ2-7	TGTGCCAGCAGTGAACTCTACGAGCAGTACTTC	CASSELYEQYF
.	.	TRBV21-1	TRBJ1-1	TGTGCCAGCAGCAAAGTACCCGGACAGTACAACACTGAAGCTTTCTTT	CASSKVPGQYNTEAFF
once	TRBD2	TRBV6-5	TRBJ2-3	TGTGCCAGCACGGCTAGCGGGGGTTCGTGGGATACGCAGTATTTT	CASTASGGSWDTQYF
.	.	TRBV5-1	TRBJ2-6	TGCGCCAGAATTACTGGGGCCAACGTCCTGACTTTC	CARITGANVLTF
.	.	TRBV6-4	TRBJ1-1	TGTGCCAGCAGTGATGGGAGGGGCCAGGGTGAAGCTTTCTTT	CASSDGRGQGEAFF
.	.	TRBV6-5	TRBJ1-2	TGTGCCAGCAGGGGCCGGGACACCGATGGCTACACCTTC	CASRGRDTDGYTF
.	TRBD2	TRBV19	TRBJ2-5	TGTGCCAGTAGTATGGGACTAGCGGGAGTCGAGACCCAGTACTTC	CASSMGLAGVETQYF